This T cell receptor (beta chain) was observed in a study of T cells in Graves' hyperthyroidism and ophthalmopathy (dated by TCRdb to between 2018 and 2021). For the study in its entirety: Peripheral blood was sampled at the time of initial diagnosis, prior to any treatment. According to the paper, TCR Vbeta CDR3 sequencing was carried out on 135 peripheral blood samples, which came from fewer than 50 ophthalmopathy, fewer than 80 hyperthyroidism and some 17 progressor patients. In addition, the study compared T-cell repertoires in thyroid tissue and in blood from about 6 Graves' hyperthyroidism patients. The roughly 100 discovery patients were divided at random into training and test sets in a 7:3 ratio. Whether ophthalmopathy could be predicted prospectively was tested in an independent validation cohort made up of approximately 19 hyperthyroidism patients plus 17 patients who later progressed to ophthalmopathy. Once sampling was done, hyperthyroidism patients were given methimazole at a starting dose of 30 mg daily, whereas ophthalmopathy patients were given high-dose intravenous methylprednisolone. To identify distinguishing TCR V-J signatures, a discovery cohort of some 100 patients was used, comprising 43 with Graves' ophthalmopathy and 57 with stable Graves' hyperthyroidism. Paper-wide results and their limitations: During validation, the model predicted progression to ophthalmopathy a median of approximately 6.5 months ahead of onset, with around 70% sensitivity and about 75% specificity. Sample size was not statistically predetermined, and blinding of investigators to group allocation was not performed. Blood samples also contained most of the expanded thyroid clonotypes (frequency above 0.001), which suggests that blood repertoires may reflect thyroid immune responses. Ophthalmopathy was separated from stable hyperthyroidism by a 13 V-J signature model, with around 88% sensitivity and about 81% specificity obtained in cross-validation and 80%/75% obtained in testing.

This clonotype was seen at least ten times. Its antigen remains undetermined. Base qualities are missing; no much larger clone stands one base away. At the junction V is shortened by 1 base and J by 0 bases, with 9 bases in between. Measured from the cysteine to the phenylalanine, the CDR3 is 15 residues long. The only DNA kept is the CDR3, 45 bases in frame from the first base. Based on the germline V gene, the CDR1 and CDR2 sequences are KGHSH and LQKENI. Amplification of TCR beta CDR3 regions was carried out from RNA transcripts. The TCR CDR3 was subjected to a first round of RT-PCR using the HTBI primer set and the Qiagen OneStep RT-PCR kit. The libraries were constructed in a second round of multiplex PCR and then size-selected and purified. The libraries were sequenced on an Illumina HiSeq2000 using paired-end 100 bp reads. The authors' pipeline ran thus. SOAPnuke was used to process the raw data, throwing out any read that contained adapters or uncalled bases, had a mean Phred below 15, or lacked an exact constant-primer or identifier match. High-quality paired reads were merged with COPE v1.2.5, and unique nucleotide sequences were defined as clonotypes. MiTCR v1.1 was used to align the clonotypes against IMGT TRBV, TRBD and TRBJ reference segments. Only V-J combinations with frequency above 0.0001, covering about 99% of repertoires, were analysed. A TCS score was defined as the ratio of F50 (clonal expansion) to E x V (chaos), with BLOSUM62-based TCRdist applied between CDR3 peptides within each V-J. Welch's t-statistics and random forest reduced 450 to 600 V-J features to 13, which were used in a naive Bayes classifier (R e1071). TCRdb's own reprocessing of the public reads used fastp at Q25 and MiXCR and kept productive beta chains. Identical CDR3 proteins give one entry, which carries the most common genes and DNA. TCRdb's processing, not the study's, gives the V and J calls here. The sample includes approximately 380,000 distinct CDR3 sequences, with over 12% observed a single time. The ten largest clones take up around 27% of the sample.

Moderately to severely active disease, a Clinical Activity Score of at least 3, a NOSPECS grade of at least 4, and a duration under 3 months were present in ophthalmopathy patients. Patients with uncontrolled infections, other autoimmune diseases, pregnancy or lactation were excluded. Clinical symptoms, serum thyroxine and TRAb, thyroid ultrasound, and orbital computed tomography formed the basis for the diagnoses. PBMCs were isolated from 10 ml of fresh peripheral blood by Ficoll-Paque density gradient centrifugation. Total RNA was extracted using Trizol reagent, and RNA quality was assessed on an Agilent 2100 Bioanalyzer.

The chain is encoded by TRBV18 joined to TRBJ1-1; a weak D assignment points to TRBD1 (5 bases agree). Sample: blood. The sequence was collected from a man aged 45 to 65 with Graves' ophthalmopathy. The sequence in DNA is TGTGCCAGCTCACCACTGGGGCGGTTGAACACTGAAGCTTTCTTT. Its protein product is CASSPLGRLNTEAFF.